The rows below give T cell receptor beta chains drawn from one sample of a study of cytomegalovirus exposure and HLA in healthy donors. Sequencing used immunoSEQ multiplex PCR; TCRdb keeps in-frame clones, though not all of them. The sample records roughly 49,000 clones, around 81% being singletons. The sequenced sample consisted of PBMCs. These receptors were taken from a boy younger than 18 in good health and CMV-seropositive. The CDR3 runs from the conserved cysteine through the conserved F or W. D genes are given only for firm matches. Some rows have no size entry. The others give once, few or many, or a class for an expanded clone.

>TRBJ2-7|TRBV6-1|.|.
CASSERTEGYEQYF
TGTGCCAGCAGTGAAAGGACAGAAGGCTACGAGCAGTACTTC
>TRBJ1-2|TRBV6-6|.|TRBD1
CAGSYLGQGEGYTF
TGTGCCGGCAGTTACTTGGGACAGGGCGAGGGCTACACCTTC
>TRBJ1-6|TRBV7-2|.|.
CASTRNNSPLHF
TGTGCCAGCACGAGGAATAATTCACCCCTCCACTTT
>TRBJ1-6|TRBV5-4|few|.
CASSTYTLNSPLHF
TGTGCCAGCAGCACCTATACTTTAAATTCACCCCTCCACTTT
>TRBJ1-6|TRBV5-5|.|TRBD1
CASSLQGTGKVGSPLHF
TGTGCCAGCAGCTTGCAAGGGACAGGGAAGGTGGGTTCACCCCTCCACTTT
>TRBJ1-4|TRBV5-4|.|TRBD1
CASSSAGTGIEKLFF
TGTGCCAGCAGCTCAGCCGGGACAGGGATTGAAAAACTGTTTTTT
>TRBJ2-3|TRBV29-1|.|TRBD2
CSAAGEGGKKDTQYF
TGCAGCGCCGCCGGGGAGGGAGGAAAAAAAGATACGCAGTATTTT
>TRBJ1-4|TRBV4-1|.|.
CASSQDRGTGTPTNEKLFF
TGCGCCAGCAGCCAAGATCGGGGGACGGGCACCCCAACTAATGAAAAACTGTTTTTT
>TRBJ1-2|TRBV29-1|.|.
CSVLQGNYGYTF
TGCAGCGTTTTACAGGGTAACTATGGCTACACCTTC
>TRBJ1-1|TRBV11-2|few|.
CASSLVVGRGSGTEAFF
TGTGCCAGCAGCTTAGTAGTGGGTAGGGGGTCCGGCACTGAAGCTTTCTTT
>TRBJ1-1|TRBV5-6|.|.
CASSLAGGATEAFF
TGTGCCAGCAGCTTGGCGGGGGGGGCCACTGAAGCTTTCTTT
>TRBJ2-7|TRBV7-9|.|.
CASSSSSYEQYF
TGTGCCAGCAGCTCCAGCTCCTACGAGCAGTACTTC
>TRBJ2-2|TRBV7-9|.|TRBD1
CASTLGQMNTGELFF
TGTGCCAGCACGTTGGGACAGATGAACACCGGGGAGCTGTTTTTT
>TRBJ2-5|TRBV14|.|TRBD1
CASSSGQGWTQYF
TGTGCCAGCAGCTCCGGACAGGGATGGACCCAGTACTTC
>TRBJ2-7|TRBV5-1|.|.
CASSLRGNHEQYF
TGCGCCAGCAGCTTACGGGGTAACCACGAGCAGTACTTC
>TRBJ2-3|TRBV19|.|.
CASSQTGVQDTQYF
TGTGCCAGTAGTCAGACAGGTGTGCAAGATACGCAGTATTTT
>TRBJ2-5|TRBV5-4|few|.
CASSLGGQETQYF
TGTGCCAGCAGCTTAGGCGGCCAAGAGACCCAGTACTTC
>TRBJ2-4|TRBV5-1|.|TRBD2
CASSLGSGDIQYF
TGCGCCAGCAGCTTGGGTAGCGGGGACATTCAGTACTTC
>TRBJ2-2|TRBV9|.|TRBD2
CASSVGTSVRAGELFF
TGTGCCAGCAGCGTAGGGACTAGCGTTCGTGCCGGGGAGCTGTTTTTT
>TRBJ1-5|TRBV2|.|.
CASSEAGQPQHF
TGTGCCAGCAGTGAAGCCGGTCAGCCCCAGCATTTT
>TRBJ2-1|TRBV6-7|.|.
CASSEVYNEQFF
TGTGCCAGCAGCGAGGTCTACAATGAGCAGTTCTTC
>TRBJ1-5|TRBV4-1|few|TRBD1
CASSPTTTGGDNQPQHF
TGCGCCAGCAGCCCTACAACGACAGGGGGGGACAATCAGCCCCAGCATTTT
>TRBJ2-1|TRBV5-4|.|TRBD2
CASSSGGASYNEQFF
TGTGCCAGCAGCTCCGGGGGGGCCTCCTACAATGAGCAGTTCTTC
>TRBJ2-7|TRBV7-9|.|TRBD1
CASSSRDSYEQYF
TGTGCCAGCAGCTCCCGGGACAGCTACGAGCAGTACTTC
>TRBJ2-7|TRBV6-1|.|.
CASSVGGNYYEQYF
TGTGCCAGCAGTGTTGGGGGGAATTACTACGAGCAGTACTTC
>TRBJ1-3|TRBV6-5|.|TRBD1
CASSYITGGVGNTIYF
TGTGCCAGCAGTTACATTACAGGGGGCGTTGGAAACACCATATATTTT
>TRBJ1-1|TRBV4-1|.|.
CASSRNTEAFF
TGCGCCAGCAGTAGGAACACTGAAGCTTTCTTT
>TRBJ1-6|TRBV19|once|.
CASGMPVGPLHF
TGTGCCAGTGGTATGCCAGTTGGTCCCCTCCACTTT
>TRBJ1-2|TRBV6-6|few|.
CASGREDGYTF
TGTGCCAGCGGCAGGGAAGATGGCTACACCTTC
>TRBJ2-5|TRBV27|.|.
CASSSYLRGSSLKTQYF
TGTGCCAGCAGTTCATATCTTCGGGGGTCCTCCTTGAAGACCCAGTACTTC
>TRBJ1-2|TRBV7-3|.|.
CASSQGSGNYGYTF
TGTGCCAGCAGCCAAGGATCGGGGAACTATGGCTACACCTTC
>TRBJ1-4|TRBV5-1|few|.
CASSTSGRSNEKLFF
TGCGCCAGCAGCACCTCTGGGAGATCTAATGAAAAACTGTTTTTT
>TRBJ2-1|TRBV6-4|.|.
CASSDGGSSYNEQFF
TGTGCCAGCAGTGATGGGGGCTCGTCCTACAATGAGCAGTTCTTC
>TRBJ2-7|TRBV18|.|TRBD1
CASSFFDRGEYEQYF
TGTGCCAGCTCTTTTTTCGACAGGGGGGAGTACGAGCAGTACTTC
>TRBJ1-2|TRBV2|.|.
CASGGNYGYTF
TGTGCCAGCGGCGGGAACTATGGCTACACCTTC
>TRBJ1-4|TRBV19|.|TRBD1
CASSIGTGKEKLFF
TGTGCCAGTAGTATCGGGACAGGGAAAGAAAAACTGTTTTTT
>TRBJ2-2|TRBV5-1|.|.
CASSTRDTRDGELFF
TGCGCCAGCAGCACACGGGACACACGGGACGGGGAGCTGTTTTTT
>TRBJ2-7|TRBV9|few|.
CASSVDGEDEQYF
TGTGCCAGCAGCGTAGACGGGGAGGACGAGCAGTACTTC
>TRBJ2-6|TRBV11-2|.|.
CASSLGPGLGVPGANVLTF
TGTGCCAGCAGCTTAGGGCCGGGACTCGGGGTCCCTGGGGCCAACGTCCTGACTTTC
>TRBJ2-7|TRBV2|.|.
CASTTAYEQYF
TGTGCCAGCACAACTGCCTACGAGCAGTACTTC
>TRBJ2-7|TRBV4-1|.|TRBD1
CASSDYPGTGGHEQYF
TGCGCCAGCAGCGATTATCCGGGGACAGGGGGTCACGAGCAGTACTTC
>TRBJ1-1|TRBV5-1|.|TRBD1
CASSGWSGGPEAFF
TGCGCCAGCAGCGGATGGTCAGGGGGCCCTGAAGCTTTCTTT
>TRBJ2-3|TRBV2|.|.
CASRGGPDTQYF
TGTGCCAGCAGGGGGGGGCCAGATACGCAGTATTTT
>TRBJ2-5|TRBV5-1|.|.
CASSLVQGQETQYF
TGCGCCAGCAGCTTGGTTCAGGGGCAAGAGACCCAGTACTTC
>TRBJ2-3|TRBV4-1|.|TRBD1
CASSQPLRTGVTDTQYF
TGCGCCAGCAGCCAACCTCTCCGGACAGGTGTCACAGATACGCAGTATTTT
>TRBJ2-7|TRBV7-8|once|.
CASSHPGQPSTYEQYF
TGTGCCAGCAGCCATCCTGGACAGCCGTCTACCTACGAGCAGTACTTC
>TRBJ1-3|TRBV4-2|.|TRBD1
CASSPAGQGEGNTIYF
TGTGCCAGCAGCCCAGCAGGACAGGGGGAAGGAAACACCATATATTTT
>TRBJ2-5|TRBV27|.|.
CASRGVGETQYF
TGTGCCAGCAGAGGGGTGGGGGAGACCCAGTACTTC
>TRBJ2-3|TRBV10-3|.|TRBD2
CAIFPAGGQGSTDTQYF
TGTGCCATCTTCCCAGCGGGGGGTCAGGGAAGCACAGATACGCAGTATTTT
>TRBJ2-7|TRBV6-5|.|TRBD1
CASTRTGGVEQYF
TGTGCCAGCACGCGGACAGGGGGTGTAGAGCAGTACTTC
>TRBJ2-7|TRBV4-1|.|.
CASSRDTAYEQYF
TGCGCCAGCAGCCGAGATACTGCCTACGAGCAGTACTTC
>TRBJ2-1|TRBV9|.|.
CASSPIDLGSHSYNEQFF
TGTGCCAGCAGCCCTATCGACCTGGGGAGCCACTCCTACAATGAGCAGTTCTTC
>TRBJ1-1|TRBV4-1|.|.
CASRPGTLITEAFF
TGCGCCAGCAGACCCGGGACATTGATCACTGAAGCTTTCTTT
>TRBJ1-3|TRBV6-5|.|.
CASSFSAGNTIYF
TGTGCCAGCAGTTTTTCGGCTGGAAACACCATATATTTT